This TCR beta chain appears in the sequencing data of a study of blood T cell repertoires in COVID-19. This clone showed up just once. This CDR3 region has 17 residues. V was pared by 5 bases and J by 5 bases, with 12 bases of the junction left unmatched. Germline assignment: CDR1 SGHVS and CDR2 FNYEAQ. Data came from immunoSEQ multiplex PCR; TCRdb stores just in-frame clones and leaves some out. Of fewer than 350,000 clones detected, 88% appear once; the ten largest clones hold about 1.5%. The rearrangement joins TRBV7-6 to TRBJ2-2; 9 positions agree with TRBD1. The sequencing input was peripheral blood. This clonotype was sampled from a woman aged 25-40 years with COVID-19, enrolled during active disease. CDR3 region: CASSIQGAIRETGELFF. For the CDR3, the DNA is TGTGCCAGCAGCATACAGGGGGCAATAAGGGAGACCGGGGAGCTGTTTTTT.